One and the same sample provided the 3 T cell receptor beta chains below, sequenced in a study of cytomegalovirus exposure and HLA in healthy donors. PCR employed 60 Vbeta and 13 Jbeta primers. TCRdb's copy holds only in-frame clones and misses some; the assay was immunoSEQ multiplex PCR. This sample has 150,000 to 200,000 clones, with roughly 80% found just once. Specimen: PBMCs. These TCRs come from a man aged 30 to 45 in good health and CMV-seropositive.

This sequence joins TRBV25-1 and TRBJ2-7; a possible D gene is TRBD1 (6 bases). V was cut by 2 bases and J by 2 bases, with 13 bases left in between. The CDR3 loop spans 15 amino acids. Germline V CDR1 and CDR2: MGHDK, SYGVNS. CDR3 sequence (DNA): TGTGCCAGCAGTGAACCCTCCGGACAGACCTACGAGCAGTACTTC. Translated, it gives CASSEPSGQTYEQYF.

The CDR3 sequence: CASSLEVRPGGTGELFF. In nucleotides, the CDR3 is TGCGCCAGCAGCTTGGAAGTCCGCCCCGGCGGCACCGGGGAGCTGTTTTTT. The chain combines TRBV5-1 with TRBJ2-2; D gene ambiguous. Germline V gene data show CDR1 as SGHRS and CDR2 as YFSETQ. The CDR3 length is 17 residues. V lost 0 bases, J lost 4 bases, and 16 bases lay in between.

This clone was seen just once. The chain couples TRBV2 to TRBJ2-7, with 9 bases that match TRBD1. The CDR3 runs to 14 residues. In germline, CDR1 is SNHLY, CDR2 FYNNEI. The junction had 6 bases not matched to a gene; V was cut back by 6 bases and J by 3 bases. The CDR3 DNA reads TGTGCCAGCAGGACCGGACAGGGGTTCTACGAGCAGTACTTC. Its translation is CASRTGQGFYEQYF. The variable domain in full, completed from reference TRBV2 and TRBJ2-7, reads EPEVTQTPSHQVTQMGQEVILRCVPISNHLYFYWYRQILGQKVEFLVSFYNNEISEKSEIFDDQFSVERPDGSNFTLKIRSTKLEDSAMYFCASRTGQGFYEQYFGPGTRLTVT.